This entry lists 13 T cell receptor beta chains sequenced from one sample in a study of Ad26.COV2.S vaccination and SARS-CoV-2 variants. This table comes from immunoSEQ multiplex PCR, and its TCRdb copy is limited to in-frame clones, with some not included. The data contain around 450,000 clones, less than 95% of them singletons. Sample treatment: some 20 received Ad26.COV2.S at low or high dose, single or two shots; roughly five received placebo; per-sample allocation not given. Sampling occurred on day 63 after the first vaccine or placebo injection. Material: peripheral blood, obtained in a trial of Ad26.COV2.S vaccine versus placebo. These receptors were collected from a person between 18 and 65 years old who received the Ad26.COV2.S COVID-19 vaccine or a placebo.

V usage is TRBV4-1 and J usage is TRBJ2-7, with 8 bases aligning to TRBD2. V shed 4 bases, J shed 3 bases, and the junction held 8 bases outside the gene matches. The length of the CDR3 is 15 residues. Germline V gene sequence: CDR1 MGHRA, CDR2 YSYEKL. The CDR3 region is CASSPDIAGLYEQYF. CDR3 nucleotides: TGCGCCAGCAGCCCGGACATAGCGGGACTCTACGAGCAGTACTTC.

The rearrangement links TRBV28 to TRBJ1-5; TRBD1 matches at 8 bases. V was pared by 6 bases and J by 7 bases, with 8 bases of the junction left unmatched. Germline-derived CDR1 and CDR2 are MDHEN and SYDVKM. CDR3 size: 14 residues. CDR3 loop: CASSAGGGVQPQHF. The CDR3 DNA is TGTGCCAGCAGCGCAGGGGGCGGGGTCCAGCCCCAGCATTTT.

The rearrangement links TRBV3-1 (or the pseudogene TRBV3-2) to TRBJ1-6, with a tentative D call TRBD1 (5 bases). Trimming took off 0 bases at V and 10 bases at J, with 13 bases between the two ends. The CDR3 runs 15 residues. Germline CDR1 reads LGHDT; CDR2 reads YNNKEL (reference sequence). CDR3 nucleotides: TGTGCCAGCAGCCAAGAAGGGGTCCCAATCTCACCCCTCCACTTT. Translation gives CASSQEGVPISPLHF.

The chain joins TRBV7-3 to TRBJ1-6; possible D gene TRBD1, 6 bases. The germline gives CDR1 SGHTA, CDR2 FQGTGA. CDR3 length: 13 residues. The germline V and J ends were trimmed by 5 bases and 10 bases, with 12 bases remaining between them. The DNA of the CDR3 is TGTGCCAGCAGCCGGGGGGCAGGATCACCCCTCCACTTT. The encoded protein is CASSRGAGSPLHF. The variable domain in full, completed from reference TRBV7-3 and TRBJ1-6, reads GAGVSQTPSNKVTEKGKYVELRCDPISGHTALYWYRQSLGQGPEFLIYFQGTGAADDSGLPNDRFFAVRPEGSVSTLKIQRTERGDSAVYLCASSRGAGSPLHFGNGTRLTVT.

This chain links TRBV4-2 with TRBJ2-7, with a weak D call TRBD2 (5 bases). Trimming cost V 0 bases and J 6 bases, with 15 bases left between them. This CDR3 region has 15 residues. Germline assignment: CDR1 LGHNA and CDR2 YNFKEQ. CDR3 amino acids: CASSQDASSSSEQYF. The CDR3 DNA reads as TGTGCCAGCAGCCAAGACGCGTCTAGCTCTTCCGAGCAGTACTTC.

Turning to this clone: The same CDR3 also results from other DNA sequences found in this sample. The chain recombines TRBV9 with TRBJ2-3; no definite D call. V shed 0 bases and J shed 0 bases, with 2 bases lying between them. The germline CDR1 and CDR2 sequences are SGDLS and YYNGEE. This CDR3 is built from 13 residues. CDR3 in DNA: TGTGCCAGCAGCGTAGGCAGCACAGATACGCAGTATTTT. Its protein product is CASSVGSTDTQYF.

The chain links TRBV5-1 to TRBJ2-1; the D gene is possibly TRBD2 (5 bases). Germline-derived CDR1 and CDR2 are SGHRS and YFSETQ. The CDR3 contains 14 residues. V lost 4 bases and J 5 bases, leaving 13 bases between the germline ends. The DNA for the CDR3 is TGCGCCAGCAGCCGAGGGAAAGGAAACAATGAGCAGTTCTTC. It yields the protein CASSRGKGNNEQFF.

The genes are TRBV27 and TRBJ2-7; unclear D gene. The germline V gene has CDR1 MNHEY and CDR2 SMNVEV (reference sequence). Trimming pared 2 bases from V and 5 bases from J, leaving 7 bases between. The CDR3 is 12 residues long. CDR3 nucleotides: TGTGCCAGCAGTTTAGTGGGGAACGAGCAGTACTTC. Protein: CASSLVGNEQYF.

This clone came up a few times. The chain has TRBV12-3 or TRBV12-4 and TRBJ1-1; D is perhaps TRBD1 (6 bases). This CDR3 region has 13 residues. V lost 7 bases and J lost 0, with 9 bases in between. The CDR3 spells CASIGGVNTEAFF. The DNA for the CDR3 is TGTGCCAGCATAGGGGGGGTGAACACTGAAGCTTTCTTT.

V is TRBV10-3 and J is TRBJ2-7; D perhaps matches TRBD2 (5 bases). V lost 4 bases to trimming and J lost 2 bases, with 24 bases between them. The CDR3 loop spans 18 amino acids. Per the germline V gene, CDR1 is ENHRY and CDR2 is SYGVKD. This CDR3 is CAISGGSKLGKRAYEQYF. CDR3 DNA sequence: TGTGCCATCAGTGGGGGTAGTAAGCTCGGGAAACGGGCCTACGAGCAGTACTTC.

The genes are TRBV5-1 and TRBJ1-4; 7 nucleotides line up with TRBD1. Germline CDR1 reads SGHRS; CDR2 reads YFSETQ. The junction had 11 bases not matched to a gene; V was cut back by 4 bases and J by 8 bases. The CDR3 is made up of 15 amino acids. The CDR3 here is CASSLTTGRVEKLFF. For the CDR3, the DNA is TGCGCCAGCAGCCTTACGACAGGGAGGGTCGAAAAACTGTTTTTT.

This clone was seen a few times. The gene calls are TRBV19 and TRBJ2-5; TRBD2 matches at 7 bases. Germline CDR1 LNHDA, CDR2 SQIVND (reference sequence). The CDR3 is made up of 15 amino acids. Trimming at V came to 1 base and at J to 3 bases, leaving 5 bases not matched to a gene. The CDR3 DNA follows: TGTGCCAGTAGTATAGGTACGGGAGGAGAAGAGACCCAGTACTTC. This encodes CASSIGTGGEETQYF.

The rearrangement links TRBV4-2 to TRBJ1-5, with unresolved D. This CDR3 has 17 amino acids. Trimming shortened V by 1 base and J by 1 base, and 14 bases separated the two germline ends. The V gene's germline CDR1 is LGHNA and CDR2 YNFKEQ. The CDR3 region has the DNA TGTGCCAGCAGCCAAGTCGGCCGGGGAATAAGCAATCAGCCCCAGCATTTT. Its translation is CASSQVGRGISNQPQHF.